One sample yielded the 6 T cell receptor beta chains listed below, sequenced in a study of T cells in Graves' hyperthyroidism and ophthalmopathy. Amplified regions were TCR beta CDR3 sequences from RNA transcripts. Using the HTBI primer set, a first-round RT-PCR was run on the TCR CDR3. TCRdb re-called the multiplex PCR reads with MiXCR, one entry per CDR3 protein. The sample includes 500,000 to 650,000 distinct CDR3 sequences, roughly 15% seen only once; the top ten take approximately 12%. Sample: blood. The receptor set was obtained from a woman between 45 and 65 years old with Graves' ophthalmopathy.

This chain uses TRBV7-9 with TRBJ2-1; perhaps D is TRBD1 or TRBD2 (5 bases each). With 4 bases removed from V and 0 bases from J, the gap between germline ends came to 22 bases. Germline V gene data show CDR1 as SEHNR and CDR2 as FQNEAQ (reference sequence). The CDR3 sequence is 19 residues long. The CDR3 reads CASSSSDPGRKSSYNEQFF. The CDR3, as DNA: TGTGCCAGCAGCTCGTCAGACCCGGGACGAAAGAGCTCCTACAATGAGCAGTTCTTC.

This clonotype showed up just a few times. V gene TRBV4-1 combines with J gene TRBJ2-7; 9 nucleotides match TRBD1. Germline trimming cut 2 bases from V and 5 bases from J; bases unmatched to any gene: 4. Looked up from germline, CDR1 is MGHRA and CDR2 is YSYEKL. CDR3 size: 14 residues. The CDR3 DNA reads as TGCGCCAGCAGCCAAACAGGGGGCACGGACGAGCAGTACTTC. This sequence encodes CASSQTGGTDEQYF.

V and J are TRBV20-1 and TRBJ2-2, with 14 bases lining up with TRBD2. Germline CDR1 reads DFQATT; CDR2 reads SNEGSKA (reference sequence). This CDR3 has 15 residues. J gave up 5 bases and V 5 bases, and 4 bases lay outside the gene matches. The CDR3 nucleotides read TGCAGTGCTCCTAGGACTAGCGGGGGGACCGGGGAGCTGTTTTTT. It codes for CSAPRTSGGTGELFF.

This clonotype was found a few times. The genes are TRBV14 and TRBJ2-1; D remains ambiguous. Germline assignment: CDR1 SGHDN and CDR2 FVKESK. Trimming shortened V by 5 bases and J by 0 bases, and 17 bases separated the two germline ends. The CDR3 runs 17 residues. The DNA of the CDR3 is TGTGCCAGCAGCTCTGTAGTAGGCGGTTACTCCTACAATGAGCAGTTCTTC. Encoded protein: CASSSVVGGYSYNEQFF.

This clonotype was picked up many times. This chain joins TRBV29-1 and TRBJ1-1, with D unclear. Germline V gives CDR1 SQVTM, CDR2 ANQGSEA. V was pared by 0 bases and J by 4 bases, with 9 bases between. The CDR3 runs 13 residues. CDR3 amino acids: CSVEDGMATEAFF. The CDR3 bases are TGCAGCGTTGAAGATGGTATGGCCACTGAAGCTTTCTTT. Supplemented by reference TRBV29-1 and TRBJ1-1, the full variable domain reads SAVISQKPSRDICQRGTSLTIQCQVDSQVTMMFWYRQQPGQSLTLIATANQGSEATYESGFVIDKFPISRPNLTFSTLTVSNMSPEDSSIYLCSVEDGMATEAFFGQGTRLTVV.

This clonotype was seen ten or more times. The rearrangement links TRBV30 to TRBJ2-1; TRBD2 matches 8 bases. The germline V gene encodes CDR1 GTSNPN and CDR2 SVGIG (reference sequence). V lost 1 base, J lost 0 bases, and 11 bases stayed unmatched. The CDR3 is 18 amino acids. CDR3 amino acids: CAWSGKLLAGSSYNEQFF. The CDR3 nucleotides read TGTGCCTGGAGTGGGAAGTTGTTAGCGGGAAGCTCCTACAATGAGCAGTTCTTC.